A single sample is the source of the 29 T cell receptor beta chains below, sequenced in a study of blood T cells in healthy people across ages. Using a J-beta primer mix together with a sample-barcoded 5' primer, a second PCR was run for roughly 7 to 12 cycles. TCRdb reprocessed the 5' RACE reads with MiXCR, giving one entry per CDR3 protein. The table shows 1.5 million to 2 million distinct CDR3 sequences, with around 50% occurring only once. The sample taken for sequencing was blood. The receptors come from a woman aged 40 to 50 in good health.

This CDR3 reads CASSQGPGWGGYEQFF. CDR3 in DNA: TGCGCCAGCAGCCAAGGGCCCGGGTGGGGTGGATATGAGCAGTTCTTC. V usage is TRBV4-3 and J usage is TRBJ2-1; D is uncertain. The CDR3 sequence is 16 residues long. Looked up from germline, CDR1 is LGHNA and CDR2 is YSLEER. Deletions cut 1 base from V and 8 bases from J, with 18 bases between.

The CDR3 here is CASSQGQGRGYLVETQYF. The DNA of the CDR3 is TGCGCCAGCAGCCAAGGACAGGGGAGGGGATATTTGGTGGAGACCCAGTACTTC. This chain uses TRBV5-1 with TRBJ2-5, with TRBD1 identical over 9 bases. Trimming removed 4 bases from V and 5 bases from J; junction bases left unmatched: 18. This CDR3 comprises 18 residues. Germline V gives CDR1 SGHRS, CDR2 YFSETQ. Full variable domain (missing parts from reference TRBV5-1 and TRBJ2-5): KAGVTQTPRYLIKTRGQQVTLSCSPISGHRSVSWYQQTPGQGLQFLFEYFSETQRNKGNFPGRFSGRQFSNSRSEMNVSTLELGDSALYLCASSQGQGRGYLVETQYFGPGTRLLVL.

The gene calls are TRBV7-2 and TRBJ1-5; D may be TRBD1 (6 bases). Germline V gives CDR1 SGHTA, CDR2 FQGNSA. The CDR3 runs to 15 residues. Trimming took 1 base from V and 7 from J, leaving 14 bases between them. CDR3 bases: TGTGCCAGCAGCTTAGACCGGGGGCTTAGGCAGCCCCAGCATTTT. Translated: CASSLDRGLRQPQHF.

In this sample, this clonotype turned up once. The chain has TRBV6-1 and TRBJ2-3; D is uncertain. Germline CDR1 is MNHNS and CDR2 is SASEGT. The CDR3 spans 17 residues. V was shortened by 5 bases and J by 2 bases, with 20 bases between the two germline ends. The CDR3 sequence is CASSPQWAKIFTDTQYF. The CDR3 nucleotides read TGTGCCAGCAGTCCTCAGTGGGCCAAGATCTTCACAGATACGCAGTATTTT.

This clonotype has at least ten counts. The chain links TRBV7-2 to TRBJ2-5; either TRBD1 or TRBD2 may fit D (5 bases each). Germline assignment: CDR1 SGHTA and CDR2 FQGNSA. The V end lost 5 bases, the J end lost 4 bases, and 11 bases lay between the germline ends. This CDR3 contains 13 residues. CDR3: CASSLGPAETQYF. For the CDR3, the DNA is TGTGCCAGCAGCCTGGGACCGGCAGAGACCCAGTACTTC.

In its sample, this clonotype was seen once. The chain's CDR3 is CASSSRDFSTDTQYF. The CDR3 DNA follows: TGTGCCAGCAGCTCACGGGACTTTAGCACAGATACGCAGTATTTT. This chain links TRBV7-9 with TRBJ2-3; possibly TRBD2 for D (6 bases). CDR1 is SEHNR and CDR2 is FQNEAQ in the germline V gene (reference sequence). Trimming stripped 4 bases from V and 0 bases from J, with 11 bases between. This CDR3 has 15 amino acids.

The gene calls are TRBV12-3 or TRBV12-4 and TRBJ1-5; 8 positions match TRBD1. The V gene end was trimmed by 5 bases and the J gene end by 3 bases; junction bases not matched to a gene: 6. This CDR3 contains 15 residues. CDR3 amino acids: CASSLTGGANQPQHF. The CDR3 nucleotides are TGTGCCAGCAGTCTCACAGGGGGAGCCAATCAGCCCCAGCATTTT.

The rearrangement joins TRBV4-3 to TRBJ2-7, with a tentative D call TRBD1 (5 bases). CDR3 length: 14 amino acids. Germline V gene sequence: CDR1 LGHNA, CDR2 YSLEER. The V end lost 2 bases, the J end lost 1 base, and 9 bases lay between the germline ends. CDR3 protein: CASSQFKGSYEQYF. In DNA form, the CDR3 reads TGCGCCAGCAGCCAATTTAAGGGGTCCTACGAGCAGTACTTC.

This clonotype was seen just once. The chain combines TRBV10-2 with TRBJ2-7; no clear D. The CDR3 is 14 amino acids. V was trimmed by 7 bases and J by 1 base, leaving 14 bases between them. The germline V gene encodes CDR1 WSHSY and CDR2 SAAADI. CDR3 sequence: CASTLIGLSYEQYF. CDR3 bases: TGCGCCAGCACCCTTATCGGGCTTTCCTACGAGCAGTACTTC.

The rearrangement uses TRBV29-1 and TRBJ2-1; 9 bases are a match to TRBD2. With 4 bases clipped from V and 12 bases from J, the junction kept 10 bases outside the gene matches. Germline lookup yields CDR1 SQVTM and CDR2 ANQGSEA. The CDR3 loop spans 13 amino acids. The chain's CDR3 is CSVAEAGSGGQFF. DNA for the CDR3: TGCAGCGTTGCCGAGGCGGGTAGCGGGGGGCAGTTCTTC.

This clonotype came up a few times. The DNA of the CDR3 is TGTGCCAGCAGTTCAGGCAACCCTAATGAGCAGTTCTTC. Translation: CASSSGNPNEQFF. The chain has TRBV27 and TRBJ2-1; no firm D call. Germline CDR1 MNHEY, CDR2 SMNVEV (reference sequence). Trimming removed 4 bases from V and 7 bases from J, with 11 bases in between. The CDR3 is 13 amino acids.

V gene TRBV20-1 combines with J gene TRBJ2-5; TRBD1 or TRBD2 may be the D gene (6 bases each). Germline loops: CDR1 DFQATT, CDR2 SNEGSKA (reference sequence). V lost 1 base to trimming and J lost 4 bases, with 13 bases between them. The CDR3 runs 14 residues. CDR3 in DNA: TGCAGTGCTAGAGGGGGGGCCAGTTCAGAGACCCAGTACTTC. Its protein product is CSARGGASSETQYF.

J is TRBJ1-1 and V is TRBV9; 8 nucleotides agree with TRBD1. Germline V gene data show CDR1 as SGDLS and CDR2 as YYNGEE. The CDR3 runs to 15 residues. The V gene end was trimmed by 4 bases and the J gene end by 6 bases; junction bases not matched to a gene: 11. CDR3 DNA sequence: TGTGCCAGCAGCCCAGGGGACAGGAGGGCCGCTGAAGCTTTCTTT. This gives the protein CASSPGDRRAAEAFF. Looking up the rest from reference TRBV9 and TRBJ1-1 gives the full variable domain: DSGVTQTPKHLITATGQRVTLRCSPRSGDLSVYWYQQSLDQGLQFLIQYYNGEERAKGNILERFSAQQFPDLHSELNLSSLELGDSALYFCASSPGDRRAAEAFFGQGTRLTVV.

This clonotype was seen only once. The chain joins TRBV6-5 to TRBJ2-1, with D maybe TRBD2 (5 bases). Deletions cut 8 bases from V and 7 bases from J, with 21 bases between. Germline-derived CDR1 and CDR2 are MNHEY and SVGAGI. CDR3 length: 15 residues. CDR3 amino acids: CASGTILAQRNEQFF. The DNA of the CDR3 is TGTGCCAGCGGAACAATACTCGCCCAGCGGAATGAGCAGTTCTTC.

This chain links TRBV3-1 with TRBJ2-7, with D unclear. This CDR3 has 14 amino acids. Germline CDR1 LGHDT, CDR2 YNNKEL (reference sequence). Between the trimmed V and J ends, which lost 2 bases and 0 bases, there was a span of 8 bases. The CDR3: CASSQWQSSYEQYF. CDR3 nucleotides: TGTGCCAGCAGCCAATGGCAGAGCTCCTACGAGCAGTACTTC.

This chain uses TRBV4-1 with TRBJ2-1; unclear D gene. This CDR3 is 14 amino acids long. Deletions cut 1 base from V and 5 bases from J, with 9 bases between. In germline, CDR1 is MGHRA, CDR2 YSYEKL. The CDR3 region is CASSQVAQDNEQFF. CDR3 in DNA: TGCGCCAGCAGCCAAGTTGCGCAGGACAATGAGCAGTTCTTC.

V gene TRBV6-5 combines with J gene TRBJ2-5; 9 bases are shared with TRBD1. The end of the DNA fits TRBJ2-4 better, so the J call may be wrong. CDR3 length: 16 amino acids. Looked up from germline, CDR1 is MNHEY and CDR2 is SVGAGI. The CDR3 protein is CASRDHGQGAKNIQYF. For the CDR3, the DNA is TGTGCCAGCAGGGACCACGGACAGGGGGCCAAAAACATTCAGTACTTC.

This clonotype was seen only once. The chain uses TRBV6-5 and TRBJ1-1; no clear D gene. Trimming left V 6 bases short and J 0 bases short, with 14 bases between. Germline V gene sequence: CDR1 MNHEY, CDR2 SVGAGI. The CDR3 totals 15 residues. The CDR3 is CASREEPPVNTEAFF. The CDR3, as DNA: TGTGCCAGCAGAGAAGAGCCCCCAGTGAACACTGAAGCTTTCTTT.

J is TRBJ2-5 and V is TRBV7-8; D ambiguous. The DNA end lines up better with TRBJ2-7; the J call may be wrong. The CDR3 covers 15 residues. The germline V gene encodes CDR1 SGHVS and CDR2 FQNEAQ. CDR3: CASSFDSGVPDEQYF. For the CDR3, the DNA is TGTGCCAGCAGCTTTGACTCCGGCGTCCCCGACGAGCAGTACTTC.

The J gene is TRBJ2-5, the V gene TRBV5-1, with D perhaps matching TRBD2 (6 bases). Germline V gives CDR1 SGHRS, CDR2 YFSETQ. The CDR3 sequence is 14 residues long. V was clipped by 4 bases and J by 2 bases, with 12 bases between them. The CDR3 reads CASSIGGEQETQYF. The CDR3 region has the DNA TGCGCCAGCAGCATCGGCGGGGAGCAAGAGACCCAGTACTTC.

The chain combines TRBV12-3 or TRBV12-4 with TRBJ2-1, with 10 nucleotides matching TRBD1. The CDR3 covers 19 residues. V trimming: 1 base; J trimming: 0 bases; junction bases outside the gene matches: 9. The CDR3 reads CASSLDTDRGLGSYNEQFF. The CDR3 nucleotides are TGTGCCAGCAGTTTAGACACCGACAGGGGGCTAGGCTCCTACAATGAGCAGTTCTTC.

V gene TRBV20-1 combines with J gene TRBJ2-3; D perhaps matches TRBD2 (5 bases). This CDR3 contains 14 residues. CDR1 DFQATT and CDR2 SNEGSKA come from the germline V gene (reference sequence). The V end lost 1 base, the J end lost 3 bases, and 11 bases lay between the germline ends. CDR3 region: CSARAQPGTDTQYF. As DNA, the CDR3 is TGCAGTGCTAGAGCCCAGCCGGGGACAGATACGCAGTATTTT.

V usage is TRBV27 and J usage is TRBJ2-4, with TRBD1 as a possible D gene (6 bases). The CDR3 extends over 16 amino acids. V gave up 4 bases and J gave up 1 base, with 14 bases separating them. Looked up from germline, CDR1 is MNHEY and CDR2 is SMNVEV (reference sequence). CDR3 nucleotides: TGTGCCAGCAGTTCACAGGGCCCAGTCGCCAAAAACATTCAGTACTTC. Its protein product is CASSSQGPVAKNIQYF.

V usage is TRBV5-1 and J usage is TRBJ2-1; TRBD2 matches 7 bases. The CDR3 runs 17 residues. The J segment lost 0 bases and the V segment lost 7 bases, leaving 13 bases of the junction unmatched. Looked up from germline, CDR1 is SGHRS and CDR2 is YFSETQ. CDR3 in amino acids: CASQGGGTLSSYNEQFF. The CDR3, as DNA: TGCGCCAGCCAGGGCGGGGGTACCCTCAGCTCCTACAATGAGCAGTTCTTC.

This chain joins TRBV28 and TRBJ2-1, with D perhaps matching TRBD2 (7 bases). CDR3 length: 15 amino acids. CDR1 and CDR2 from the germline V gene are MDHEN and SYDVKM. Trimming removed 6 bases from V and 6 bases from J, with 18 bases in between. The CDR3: CASRLGGARGNEQFF. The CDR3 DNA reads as TGTGCCAGCAGGTTAGGGGGGGCCCGGGGCAATGAGCAGTTCTTC.

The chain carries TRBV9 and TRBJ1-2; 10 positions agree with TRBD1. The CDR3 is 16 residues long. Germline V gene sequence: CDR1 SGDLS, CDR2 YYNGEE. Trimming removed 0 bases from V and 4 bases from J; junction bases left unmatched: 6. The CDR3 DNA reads TGTGCCAGCAGCGTAGATCGGACAGGGGGAACCTATGGCTACACCTTC. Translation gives CASSVDRTGGTYGYTF. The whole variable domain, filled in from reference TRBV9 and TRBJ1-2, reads DSGVTQTPKHLITATGQRVTLRCSPRSGDLSVYWYQQSLDQGLQFLIQYYNGEERAKGNILERFSAQQFPDLHSELNLSSLELGDSALYFCASSVDRTGGTYGYTFGSGTRLTVV.

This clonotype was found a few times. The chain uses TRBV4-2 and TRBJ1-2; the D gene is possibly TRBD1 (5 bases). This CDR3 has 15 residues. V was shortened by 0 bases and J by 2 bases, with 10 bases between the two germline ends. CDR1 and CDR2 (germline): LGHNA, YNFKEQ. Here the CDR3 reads CASSQEGGINYGYTF. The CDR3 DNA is TGTGCCAGCAGCCAAGAGGGGGGGATCAACTATGGCTACACCTTC.

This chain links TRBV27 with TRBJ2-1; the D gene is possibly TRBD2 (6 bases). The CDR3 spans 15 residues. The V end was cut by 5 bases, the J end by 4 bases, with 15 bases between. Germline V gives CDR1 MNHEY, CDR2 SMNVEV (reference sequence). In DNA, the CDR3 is TGTGCCAGCAGTGTCTCGGGACTGAGATACAATGAGCAGTTCTTC. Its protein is CASSVSGLRYNEQFF.

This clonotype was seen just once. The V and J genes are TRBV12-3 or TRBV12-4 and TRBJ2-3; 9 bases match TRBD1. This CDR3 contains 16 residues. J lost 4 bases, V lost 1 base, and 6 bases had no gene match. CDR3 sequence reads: CASSLETGGPADTQYF. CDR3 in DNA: TGTGCCAGCAGTTTAGAAACAGGGGGCCCCGCAGATACGCAGTATTTT.